This entry lists 17 T cell receptor beta chains sequenced from one sample in a study of shared clonotypes between healthy human individuals. TCRdb's copy holds only in-frame clones and misses some; the assay was immunoSEQ multiplex PCR. The sample carries some 2 million clones, less than 95% recorded once. Cells designated naive CD8 were CD45RO-negative and were positively selected for CCR7, with terminally differentiated effector memory CD45RA+ cells excluded. Sequencing was done on a sample of naive CD8+ T cells sorted from blood. All receptors derive from a man between 18 and 29 years old in good health.

The chain couples TRBV27 to TRBJ2-3; 14 nucleotides match TRBD2. J was trimmed by 2 bases and V by 1 base; bases with no gene match: 11. Germline CDR1 is MNHEY and CDR2 is SMNVEV (reference sequence). There are 20 residues in the CDR3. The CDR3 sequence: CASSLWGLAGVAGDTDTQYF. Written as DNA, the CDR3 is TGTGCCAGCAGTTTATGGGGACTAGCGGGAGTCGCGGGGGACACAGATACGCAGTATTTT.

This chain uses TRBV7-9 with TRBJ2-2; D perhaps matches TRBD2 (5 bases). The CDR3 has 16 amino acids. Deletions cut 3 bases from V and 6 bases from J, with 17 bases between. The germline V gene encodes CDR1 SEHNR and CDR2 FQNEAQ (reference sequence). For the CDR3, the DNA is TGTGCCAGCAGCTTCCCCGGTTCGGAGGTCGCCGGGGAGCTGTTTTTT. This sequence encodes CASSFPGSEVAGELFF.

The genes are TRBV27 and TRBJ2-7, with TRBD2 identical over 7 bases. In germline, CDR1 is MNHEY, CDR2 SMNVEV (reference sequence). J was trimmed by 2 bases and V by 10 bases; bases with no gene match: 8. The CDR3 has 13 amino acids. The DNA of the CDR3 is TGTGCCACGCGTTTGGGGGGGGCCTACGAGCAGTACTTC. Protein: CATRLGGAYEQYF.

J is TRBJ2-1 and V is TRBV27; 7 bases align to TRBD2. V shed 2 bases and J 1 base; nucleotides not matched to a gene: 5. The CDR3 is made up of 16 amino acids. Germline V lookup: CDR1 MNHEY, CDR2 SMNVEV (reference sequence). CDR3 DNA: TGTGCCAGCAGTTTACGGCGGGAGAGTTCCTACAATGAGCAGTTCTTC. Translated, it gives CASSLRRESSYNEQFF.

This sequence joins TRBV9 and TRBJ2-2; D unresolved. Germline V gene lookup returns CDR1 SGDLS and CDR2 YYNGEE. CDR3 length: 13 amino acids. Trimming stripped 3 bases from V and 6 bases from J, with 9 bases between. The CDR3 bases are TGTGCCAGCAGCGGGAGTTTGGCCGGGGAGCTGTTTTTT. This translates into CASSGSLAGELFF.

This clone was observed once. The chain couples TRBV19 to TRBJ1-1; TRBD1 matches 7 bases. The CDR3 has 15 amino acids. CDR1 is LNHDA, CDR2 SQIVND, per germline (reference sequence). Trimming cost V 7 bases and J 5 bases; bases outside gene matches: 13. The CDR3 DNA sequence: TGTGCCAGTAACAGGAGGGGGCAGGGGAGGACTGAAGCTTTCTTT. Encoded protein: CASNRRGQGRTEAFF.

The gene calls are TRBV4-3 and TRBJ2-1, with TRBD1 identical over 7 bases. This CDR3 is built from 16 residues. Per germline, CDR1 LGHNA and CDR2 YSLEER. V lost 0 bases, J lost 8 bases, and 10 bases stayed unmatched. As DNA, the CDR3 is TGCGCCAGCAGCCAAGACGGACAGGCGGCTCGCTATGAGCAGTTCTTC. It yields the protein CASSQDGQAARYEQFF.

V usage is TRBV7-9 and J usage is TRBJ1-6; a possible D gene is TRBD1 (5 bases). Trimming pared 1 base from V and 7 bases from J, leaving 11 bases between. CDR3 length equals 15 residues. The germline V gene encodes CDR1 SEHNR and CDR2 FQNEAQ (reference sequence). The CDR3 loop is CASSLVAQGNSPLHF. CDR3 coding DNA: TGTGCCAGCAGCTTAGTGGCGCAGGGCAATTCACCCCTCCACTTT.

This chain links TRBV2 with TRBJ1-1, with D unresolved. This CDR3 has 12 amino acids. Germline CDR1 is SNHLY and CDR2 is FYNNEI. The V end was cut by 11 bases, the J end by 8 bases, with 18 bases between. CDR3 amino acids: CALNYLSREAFF. CDR3 coding DNA: TGTGCCCTTAATTACCTCAGCCGAGAAGCTTTCTTT.

The genes are TRBV9 and TRBJ2-2; D not resolved. CDR3 size: 16 residues. V gave up 0 bases and J gave up 0 bases, with 9 bases separating them. CDR1 SGDLS and CDR2 YYNGEE come from the germline V gene. The CDR3 protein is CASSVGWSTNTGELFF. The CDR3 bases are TGTGCCAGCAGCGTAGGATGGAGCACGAACACCGGGGAGCTGTTTTTT. Supplemented by reference TRBV9 and TRBJ2-2, the full variable domain reads DSGVTQTPKHLITATGQRVTLRCSPRSGDLSVYWYQQSLDQGLQFLIQYYNGEERAKGNILERFSAQQFPDLHSELNLSSLELGDSALYFCASSVGWSTNTGELFFGEGSRLTVL.

The chain joins TRBV6-5 to TRBJ2-7; D uncertain. Trimming left V 0 bases short and J 5 bases short, with 14 bases between. CDR3 length: 15 residues. In germline, CDR1 is MNHEY, CDR2 SVGAGI. The CDR3 DNA is TGTGCCAGCAGTTACTCGACCAATGTGGGCGACGAGCAGTACTTC. Its protein is CASSYSTNVGDEQYF.

This sequence joins TRBV29-1 and TRBJ1-2; 7 nucleotides match TRBD1. The CDR3 is 16 amino acids. Germline V gives CDR1 SQVTM, CDR2 ANQGSEA. The junction had 12 bases not matched to a gene; V was cut back by 5 bases and J by 0 bases. The CDR3 is CSVPLWRDSSNYGYTF. For the CDR3, the DNA is TGCAGCGTTCCCCTTTGGAGGGACAGCTCTAACTATGGCTACACCTTC.

The chain combines TRBV6-5 with TRBJ2-7, with TRBD2 as a possible D gene (5 bases). The CDR3 extends over 15 amino acids. CDR1 MNHEY and CDR2 SVGAGI come from the germline V gene. The germline V and J ends were trimmed by 0 bases and 3 bases, with 12 bases remaining between them. The CDR3 reads CASSYSITGNYEQYF. CDR3 sequence (DNA): TGTGCCAGCAGTTACTCGATAACCGGGAACTACGAGCAGTACTTC.

This chain connects TRBV7-8 to TRBJ2-1; maybe TRBD2 (6 bases). The V gene's germline CDR1 is SGHVS and CDR2 FQNEAQ. Deletions cut 7 bases from V and 2 bases from J, with 15 bases between. The CDR3 runs 15 residues. CDR3 loop: CASIPLADTYNEQFF. The CDR3 coding sequence is TGTGCCAGCATCCCGTTAGCGGATACCTACAATGAGCAGTTCTTC.

This clone was seen only once. The chain combines TRBV27 with TRBJ2-7; 7 bases are a match to TRBD1. This CDR3 is 16 amino acids long. J gave up 3 bases and V 5 bases, and 13 bases lay outside the gene matches. Germline V CDR1 and CDR2: MNHEY, SMNVEV (reference sequence). DNA of the CDR3: TGTGCCAGCAGTCCCTCGGCCGGGACAGACCTCTACGAGCAGTACTTC. Translated: CASSPSAGTDLYEQYF.

This sequence joins TRBV7-8 and TRBJ2-7; D might be TRBD1 or TRBD2, each matching 6 bases. V was shortened by 1 base and J by 3 bases, with 25 bases between the two germline ends. The CDR3 has 19 residues. The germline CDR1 and CDR2 sequences are SGHVS and FQNEAQ. This CDR3 is CASSLEDYEGDFSFYEQYF. The CDR3 DNA reads as TGTGCCAGCAGCTTAGAGGATTACGAGGGGGACTTTTCATTCTACGAGCAGTACTTC.

This rearrangement joins TRBV5-1 to TRBJ2-2; 9 bases fit TRBD2. CDR1 is SGHRS, CDR2 YFSETQ, per germline. V lost 1 base to trimming and J lost 2 bases; unmatched junction nucleotides: 3. This CDR3 spans 16 amino acids. The CDR3: CASSLRLAGNTGELFF. CDR3 nucleotides: TGCGCCAGCAGCTTGAGGCTAGCGGGAAACACCGGGGAGCTGTTTTTT.